The rows below give T cell receptor beta chains drawn from one sample of a study of blood T cell repertoires in COVID-19. The assay was immunoSEQ multiplex PCR, and TCRdb's table has in-frame clones only and misses some. The repertoire holds tens of thousands of clones, with about 76% as singletons. The sequenced sample consisted of peripheral blood. These receptors were taken from a woman older than 75 with active or convalescent COVID-19. Each CDR3 is given with its conserved first and last residue. D genes are given only for firm matches. A row's size may be missing; if present it is once, few, many or a size class.

>12|TRBD1|-|TRBV7-9|TRBJ1-1
TGTGCCAGCAGCTTAGAGGACAGGGGAGCTTTCTTT
CASSLEDRGAFF
>17|TRBD1|once|TRBV7-6|TRBJ1-6
TGTGCCAGCAGCTTTCGACAGGGGGCCTCCTATAATTCACCCCTCCACTTT
CASSFRQGASYNSPLHF
>15|TRBD1|-|TRBV9|TRBJ1-5
TGTGCCAGCAGCCCGACAGGGGGTGAGTTCCAGCCCCAGCATTTT
CASSPTGGEFQPQHF
>13|-|-|TRBV2|TRBJ1-1
TGTGCCAGCAGTGGCGGTAGGAACACTGAAGCTTTCTTT
CASSGGRNTEAFF
>16|TRBD2|-|TRBV4-3|TRBJ2-5
TGCGCCAGCAGCCAAGTAGCGGGGCAAGGTTGGGAGACCCAGTACTTC
CASSQVAGQGWETQYF
>16|-|-|TRBV4-3|TRBJ2-2
TGCGCCAGCAGCCAAGAGCGGGCAGCGAGGACCGGGGAGCTGTTTTTT
CASSQERAARTGELFF
>14|TRBD1|-|TRBV6-5|TRBJ1-6
TGTGCCAGCAGGGCCGACAGGGGCGGTTCACCCCTCCACTTT
CASRADRGGSPLHF
>16|-|-|TRBV11-2|TRBJ2-5
TGTGCCAGCAGCTCGTGGGGGCGGGGGCGCGGGGAGACCCAGTACTTC
CASSSWGRGRGETQYF
>14|-|-|TRBV27|TRBJ1-5
TGTGCCAGCAGTTTACAGGGAAACAATCAGCCCCAGCATTTT
CASSLQGNNQPQHF
>13|-|-|TRBV5-6|TRBJ2-2
TGTGCCAGCAGCTTGGGTGGGCCTGGGGAGCTGTTTTTT
CASSLGGPGELFF
>17|TRBD2|-|TRBV6-2/TRBV6-3|TRBJ2-5
TGTGCCAGCAGTACCTTCTCGGGGGGGCGTTCCCAAGAGACCCAGTACTTC
CASSTFSGGRSQETQYF